Below, 8 T cell receptor beta chains from the same sample are listed, as sequenced in a study of PD-L1 blockade in urothelial cancer. The assay was immunoSEQ multiplex PCR, and TCRdb's table has in-frame clones only and misses some. The sample lists about 15,000 clones; 88% were seen once. Sequencing used PBMCs, obtained around atezolizumab (anti-PD-L1) treatment. These receptors were collected from a man between 65 and 80 years old with urothelial cancer.

This chain connects TRBV19 to TRBJ2-6; 8 nucleotides line up with TRBD1. The germline V gene encodes CDR1 LNHDA and CDR2 SQIVND (reference sequence). V shed 8 bases and J 13 bases; nucleotides not matched to a gene: 10. CDR3 size: 13 residues. The CDR3 reads CASAPDRAGVLTF. The DNA of the CDR3 is TGTGCCAGTGCACCGGACAGGGCTGGGGTCCTGACTTTC.

V usage is TRBV2 and J usage is TRBJ2-3, with 9 bases matching TRBD2. Germline trimming cut 7 bases from V and 1 base from J; bases unmatched to any gene: 3. Germline CDR1 SNHLY, CDR2 FYNNEI. The CDR3 runs 14 residues. CDR3 region: CASIPSGGTDTQYF. DNA of the CDR3: TGTGCCAGCATTCCTAGCGGGGGCACAGATACGCAGTATTTT.

J is TRBJ1-3 and V is TRBV19; D is ambiguous. The CDR3 has 13 amino acids. V gave up 6 bases and J gave up 1 base, with 7 bases separating them. Germline-derived CDR1 and CDR2 are LNHDA and SQIVND (reference sequence). The CDR3 is CASSEGSGNTIYF. CDR3 nucleotide sequence: TGTGCCAGTAGCGAGGGATCTGGAAACACCATATATTTT.

J is TRBJ2-3 and V is TRBV5-1, with 10 bases fitting TRBD1. Germline-derived CDR1 and CDR2 are SGHRS and YFSETQ. The CDR3 totals 14 residues. V was clipped by 3 bases and J by 4 bases; unmatched bases: 2. The chain's CDR3 is CASSSGQGADTQYF. The CDR3 region has the DNA TGCGCCAGCAGCTCCGGACAGGGGGCAGATACGCAGTATTTT.

The rearrangement joins TRBV5-1 to TRBJ2-1; 11 positions agree with TRBD1. The V gene's germline CDR1 is SGHRS and CDR2 YFSETQ. Trimming removed 4 bases from V and 8 bases from J; junction bases left unmatched: 5. The CDR3 runs 14 residues. CDR3 bases: TGCGCCAGCAGCCTCGGACAGGGGGCCGATGAGCAGTTCTTC. Translating gives CASSLGQGADEQFF.

The rearrangement uses TRBV4-1 and TRBJ2-7, with 8 bases matching TRBD2. Germline values: CDR1 MGHRA, CDR2 YSYEKL. CDR3 length equals 15 residues. The V gene end was trimmed by 1 base and the J gene end by 5 bases; junction bases not matched to a gene: 7. CDR3 region: CASSQGVAGNDEQYF. DNA for the CDR3: TGCGCCAGCAGCCAAGGGGTAGCGGGGAACGACGAGCAGTACTTC.

The rearrangement joins TRBV6-1 to TRBJ2-3; D not resolved. The CDR3 length is 13 residues. The V and J ends lost 4 bases and 13 bases respectively, with 18 bases between them. Germline V gene lookup returns CDR1 MNHNS and CDR2 SASEGT. The CDR3 sequence: CASSASRGLEEYF. The CDR3 DNA reads TGTGCCAGCAGTGCGAGCAGAGGTCTAGAGGAGTATTTT.

The chain's CDR3 is CASSNHPQGANSPLHF. The CDR3 coding sequence is TGTGCCAGTAGTAATCATCCACAGGGGGCTAATTCACCCCTCCACTTT. This chain connects TRBV19 to TRBJ1-6; 9 nucleotides agree with TRBD1. The CDR3 is 16 residues long. Germline V gene data show CDR1 as LNHDA and CDR2 as SQIVND (reference sequence). With 4 bases clipped from V and 6 bases from J, the junction kept 7 bases outside the gene matches.